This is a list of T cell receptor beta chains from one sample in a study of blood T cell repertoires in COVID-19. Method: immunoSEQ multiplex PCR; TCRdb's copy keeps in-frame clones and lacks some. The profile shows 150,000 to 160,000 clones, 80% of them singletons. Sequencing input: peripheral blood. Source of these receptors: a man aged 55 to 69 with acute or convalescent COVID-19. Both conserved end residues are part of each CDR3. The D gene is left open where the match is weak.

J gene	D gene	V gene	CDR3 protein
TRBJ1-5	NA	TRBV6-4	CASNKPPVLGALEDQPQHF
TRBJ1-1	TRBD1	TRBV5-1	CASRIDRGNTEAFF
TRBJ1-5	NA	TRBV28	CASSLAGFGGPQHF
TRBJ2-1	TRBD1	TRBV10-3	CAISRDRSLQFF
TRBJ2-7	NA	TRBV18	CASSPQTVAYEQYF
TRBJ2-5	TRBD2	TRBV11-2	CASSLDRGSGVQETQYF
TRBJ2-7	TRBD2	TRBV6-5	CASSFDSGGSYEQYF
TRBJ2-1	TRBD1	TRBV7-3	CASSRDRGNNEQFF
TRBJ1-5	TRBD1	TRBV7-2	CASSLTGTGVRPQHF
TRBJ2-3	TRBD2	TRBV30	CAWSRAGAGKDTQYF
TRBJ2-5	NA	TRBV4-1	CASSRGTGVVSETQYF
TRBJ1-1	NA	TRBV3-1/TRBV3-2	CASSQAEGRTEAFF
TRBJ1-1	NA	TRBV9	CASSVEGLTEAFF
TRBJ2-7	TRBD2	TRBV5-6	CASSADRGGSYEQYF
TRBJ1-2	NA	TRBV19	CASSVRINYGYTF
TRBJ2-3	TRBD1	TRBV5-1	CASSLDRGGTDTQYF
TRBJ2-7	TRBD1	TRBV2	CASRQGSSYEQYF
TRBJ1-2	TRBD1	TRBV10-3	CAISEMEGAGGYTF
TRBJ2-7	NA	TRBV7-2	CASSLGPSLEQYF
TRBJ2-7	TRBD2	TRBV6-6	CASKGTNPYEQYF
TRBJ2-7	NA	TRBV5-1	CASSPDSYEQYF
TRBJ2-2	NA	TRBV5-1	CASSLALRGRPVNTGELFF
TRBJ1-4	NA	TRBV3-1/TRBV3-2	CASSQTKKLFF
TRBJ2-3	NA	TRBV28	CASSLQILGSGAEQGLDTQYF
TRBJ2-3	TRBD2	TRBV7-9	CASSSRTSGGADTQYF
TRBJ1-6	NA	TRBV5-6	CASSSGREGPLHF
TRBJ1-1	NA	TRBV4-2	CASSPKAREFNTEAFF
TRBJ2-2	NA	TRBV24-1	CATRGAGELFF
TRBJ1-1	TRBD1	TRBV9	CASRSGTGRNTEAFF
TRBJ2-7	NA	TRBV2	CASTGQGLNEQYF
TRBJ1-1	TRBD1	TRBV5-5	CASSERTGGAILNTEAFF
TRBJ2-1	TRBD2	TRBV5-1	CASSFIAGGDEQFF
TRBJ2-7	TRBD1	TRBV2	CASSGQGQGASEYF
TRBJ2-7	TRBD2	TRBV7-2	CASSATGLAYEQYF
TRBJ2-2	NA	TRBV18	CASSLTGSGGELFF
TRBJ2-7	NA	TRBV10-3	CAISGLPSREQYF
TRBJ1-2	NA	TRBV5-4	CASSLGVNYGYTF
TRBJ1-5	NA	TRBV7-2	CASSLVGASNQPQHF
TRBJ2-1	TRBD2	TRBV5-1	CASSQAGSYNEQFF
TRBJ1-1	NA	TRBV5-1	CASSSGSGGNTEAFF
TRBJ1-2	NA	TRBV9	CASSVEAGVEGYTF
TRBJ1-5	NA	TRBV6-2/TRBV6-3	CASSRSYSNQPQHF